This TCR beta chain was observed in a study of T cell changes during pregnancy in multiple sclerosis. Produced via immunoSEQ multiplex PCR; TCRdb's table is partial and in-frame only. The sample includes approximately 82,000 clones, under 95% seen only once; the top ten take approximately 0.45%. Germline values: CDR1 SGHTA, CDR2 FQGNSA. CDR3 length: 15 amino acids. V was cut by 1 base and J by 5 bases, with 9 bases left in between. The chain joins TRBV7-2 to TRBJ1-6, with D perhaps matching TRBD1 (6 bases). The material sequenced was CD4+ T cells from peripheral blood mononuclear cells, taken in the second trimester of pregnancy. This TCR was sampled from a female donor with multiple sclerosis, enrolled in a pregnancy study. This chain's CDR3 is CASSLGTVDNSPLHF. The CDR3 DNA is TGTGCCAGCAGCTTAGGGACAGTTGATAATTCACCCCTCCACTTT.